This TCR beta chain was recorded in a study of T cells after yellow fever vaccination. In this sample, this clonotype turned up many times. TCRdb processed the 5' RACE reads anew with MiXCR; each CDR3 protein has one entry. The sample shows 300,000 to 350,000 distinct CDR3 sequences, about 4.5% of them seen only once. The CDR3 extends over 12 amino acids. Trimming stripped 1 base from V and 10 bases from J, with 8 bases between. The chain recombines TRBV12-3 or TRBV12-4 with TRBJ2-1, with unresolved D. This sample comprised PBMCs, obtained 15 days after the yellow fever booster vaccination. The clonotype was recovered from a man younger than 35 who received the YFV17D yellow fever vaccine. This CDR3 reads CASSLGPMEQFF. CDR3 coding DNA: TGTGCCAGCAGTTTAGGGCCTATGGAGCAGTTCTTC.